The subject of this entry is one T cell receptor (beta chain). The antigen is undetermined. Blood samples were obtained at baseline, cycle 4 day 1, and cycle 7 day 1. With V trimmed by 0 bases and J by 4 bases, 3 bases remained unmatched. The CDR3 is made up of 16 amino acids. Germline values: CDR1 SGHNT, CDR2 YYREEE (reference sequence). This sample stems from a study of OX40 agonist ivuxolimab in advanced cancers. Across the whole study: Participants averaged approximately 61 years of age (range 23 to 79) and were around 80% male.

Study-level points and caveats: CD4+ and CD8+ T cells in blood underwent clonal expansion by week 6 at 0.1 to 3.0 mg/kg. Expanded clones were, on average, more numerous among CD8+ T cells than CD4+.

Clones were read by immunoSEQ multiplex PCR, and TCRdb kept only the in-frame ones, dropping some. In the table there are approximately 68,000 clones, around 93% of which are singletons. Specimen: CD4+ or CD8+ T cells sorted from blood, collected in a trial of the OX40 agonist ivuxolimab. The V gene is TRBV5-4, the J gene TRBJ2-7; TRBD2 agrees at 14 bases. This TCR was recovered from an adult with an advanced solid tumor such as melanoma, head and neck, liver or kidney cancer. The CDR3 sequence: CASSLAGTSGSYEQYF. In nucleotides, the CDR3 is TGTGCCAGCAGCTTGGCCGGGACTAGCGGGAGTTACGAGCAGTACTTC.